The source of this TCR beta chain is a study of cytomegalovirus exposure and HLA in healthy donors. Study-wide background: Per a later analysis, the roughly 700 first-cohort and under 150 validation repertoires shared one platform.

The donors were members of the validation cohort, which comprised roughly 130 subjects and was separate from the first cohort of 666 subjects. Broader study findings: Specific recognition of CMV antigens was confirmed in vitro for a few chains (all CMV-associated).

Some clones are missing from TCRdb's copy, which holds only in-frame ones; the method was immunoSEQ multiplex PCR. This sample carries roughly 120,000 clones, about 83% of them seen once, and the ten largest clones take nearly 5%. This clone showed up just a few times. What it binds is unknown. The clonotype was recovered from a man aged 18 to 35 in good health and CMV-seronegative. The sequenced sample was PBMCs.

DNA for the CDR3: TGTGCCAGCAGTACCTGGTCGGGGACTGAAGCTTTCTTT. Amino acid sequence: CASSTWSGTEAFF. The chain carries TRBV6-5 and TRBJ1-1; no clear D gene. The CDR3 runs 13 residues. The V end was cut by 5 bases, the J end by 5 bases, with 12 bases between. Germline CDR1 reads MNHEY; CDR2 reads SVGAGI.